This T cell receptor beta chain was sequenced in a study of identifying expanded T cells in peripheral blood. Regarding the study as a whole: Roughly two-week clone count variance significantly increased as total template count grew. Over about two and four weeks, about 17 and 20 clones changed, versus approximately 1.2 between replicates.

Measured with immunoSEQ multiplex PCR; TCRdb has only the in-frame clones, and not every one. The sample has 100,000 to 150,000 clones, about 86% seen once; the top ten hold less than 10%. Germline CDR1 is SEHNR and CDR2 is FQNEAQ (reference sequence). The CDR3 covers 15 residues. Trimming pared 9 bases from V and 7 bases from J, leaving 21 bases between. On this clone: Antigen unknown.

The V and J genes are TRBV7-9 and TRBJ2-2; maybe TRBD1 (6 bases). Sequenced input: blood. This TCR came from a person between 18 and 75 years old in good health. CDR3 protein: CASIYSGTIDGELFF. CDR3 coding DNA: TGTGCCAGTATTTATTCCGGGACAATCGACGGGGAGCTGTTTTTT.